This TCR beta chain was recorded in a study of technical replicates of blood from a handful of donors. Germline lookup yields CDR1 SQVTM and CDR2 ANQGSEA. The V end lost 6 bases, the J end lost 0 bases, and 14 bases lay between the germline ends. This CDR3 spans 14 amino acids. Profiled with immunoSEQ multiplex PCR; TCRdb holds only in-frame clones, not every one. The sample yields 50,000 to 60,000 clones, 91% seen once. This rearrangement joins TRBV29-1 to TRBJ1-1; TRBD1 might be the D (5 bases). The sequenced sample was PBMCs. This receptor was identified in a human donor in good health. Some clones in this sample may be carry-over from other donors' samples. The CDR3 nucleotides are TGCAGCGTGGGTGACCCGGGGGTGAACACTGAAGCTTTCTTT. Its translation: CSVGDPGVNTEAFF. Based on the CDR3 plus reference TRBV29-1 and TRBJ1-1, the full variable domain is SAVISQKPSRDICQRGTSLTIQCQVDSQVTMMFWYRQQPGQSLTLIATANQGSEATYESGFVIDKFPISRPNLTFSTLTVSNMSPEDSSIYLCSVGDPGVNTEAFFGQGTRLTVV.